This T cell receptor (beta chain) was obtained from a study of shared clonotypes between healthy human individuals. Whole-study findings and limits: A limitation of the genetic and exposure-history diversity represented arose from few donors.

All donors were Caucasian adults living in Nashville, Tennessee. Unsorted samples drew genomic DNA from about 90 million PBMCs. With respect to this clone: Its cognate antigen is unknown.

The sequenced material, unsorted PBMC DNA, was run on ten immunoSEQ deep assay plates. The repertoire was sequenced with immunoSEQ multiplex PCR; TCRdb's copy has only in-frame clones and lacks some. The repertoire consists of 450,000 to 500,000 clones, with roughly four fifths occurring once and the leading ten covering around 13%. Germline loops: CDR1 GTSNPN, CDR2 SVGIG (reference sequence). The CDR3 has 14 amino acids. V shed 3 bases, J shed 5 bases, and the junction held 6 bases outside the gene matches. This sequence was found in a woman in her 40s in good health. Some clones in this sample may be carry-over from other donors' samples. The sequenced sample consisted of PBMCs. This sequence joins TRBV30 and TRBJ1-1; 10 bases match TRBD1. In nucleotides, the CDR3 is TGTGCCTGGAGCGGTGACAGGGGGCGAACTGAAGCTTTCTTT. The encoded protein is CAWSGDRGRTEAFF.